This T cell receptor beta chain was identified during a study of blood T cell repertoires in COVID-19. Libraries were prepared by immunoSEQ multiplex PCR; TCRdb keeps only in-frame clonotypes and omits some of them. The data show under 25,000 clones, with approximately 88% seen just once and more than 3% held by the top ten. This CDR3 is 14 amino acids long. Per the germline V gene, CDR1 is SEHNR and CDR2 is FQNEAQ (reference sequence). V gave up 1 base and J gave up 2 bases, with 9 bases separating them. The material sequenced was peripheral blood. The V gene is TRBV7-9, the J gene TRBJ2-7, with unresolved D. This TCR was sampled from a human donor in a cohort sampled during active COVID-19. In DNA, the CDR3 is TGTGCCAGCAGCTTAGAACCGGGTACCTACGAGCAGTACTTC. Its translation: CASSLEPGTYEQYF.